This T cell receptor beta chain emerged from a study of cytomegalovirus exposure and HLA in healthy donors. As regards this clone: The antigen remains unidentified.

Study outcomes and limitations: Follow-up analysis later connected one missense variant in DCLRE1C with trimming of TCR beta V- and J-genes.

It was with 60 Vbeta and 13 Jbeta primers that the PCR ran. Only in-frame clones appear in the TCRdb table, and some are missing; sequencing was by immunoSEQ multiplex PCR. The sample lists approximately 89,000 clones; 60% to 80% were seen once. This CDR3 spans 16 amino acids. CDR1 and CDR2 (germline): MNHEY, SMNVEV (reference sequence). J gave up 3 bases and V 5 bases, and 8 bases lay outside the gene matches. The sample consisted of PBMCs. The sequence was obtained from a female donor in good health and CMV-seronegative. This chain connects TRBV27 to TRBJ1-2; the match to TRBD1 covers 11 bases. The CDR3 here is CASSPRDRGVHYGYTF. The CDR3, as DNA: TGTGCCAGCAGTCCCCGGGACAGGGGGGTGCACTATGGCTACACCTTC.